This T cell receptor (beta chain) was sequenced for a study of blood T cells in healthy people across ages. Overall study: Per two T cells, about one barcoded beta molecule was captured through template switching.

Concerning this clonotype: Antigen specificity is unknown.

Next came a second PCR, run for about 6 to 11 cycles, which used a sample-barcoded 5' primer along with a J-beta primer mix. TCRdb called the 5' RACE reads again in MiXCR, with one record for every CDR3 protein. The table lists 1.5 million to 2 million distinct CDR3 sequences, less than 50% of them singletons, with 2.1% in the top ten. CDR3 length: 13 residues. The germline V and J ends were trimmed by 2 bases and 5 bases, with 9 bases remaining between them. Looked up from germline, CDR1 is MNHEY and CDR2 is SVGAGI. General study points: Naive and antigen-experienced cells could not be conclusively compared, given unsorted PBMCs.

This sequence originates from a woman aged 40 to 50 in good health. The V gene is TRBV6-5, the J gene TRBJ2-5, with a possible D match to TRBD2 (5 bases). Sequencing used blood. The CDR3 DNA sequence: TGTGCCAGCAGTTACGTACCGGGGGAGACCCAGTACTTC. Its translation: CASSYVPGETQYF.